The 27 T cell receptor beta chains reported below all come from one sample, sequenced in a study of blood T cell repertoires in COVID-19. Here immunoSEQ multiplex PCR was the method, and the copy in TCRdb shows in-frame clones only, minus some. This sample has fewer than 250,000 clones, with about nine tenths found just once. Sequencing used PBMCs or T cells enriched from blood (not recorded which). The receptor source for this set is a man aged 25-40 years in a cohort exposed to, infected with or recovered from COVID-19 (not recorded which).

CDR3 amino acids: CASSFAPTDSNTGELFF. The CDR3 DNA sequence: TGCGCCAGCAGCTTCGCCCCGACGGACTCGAACACCGGGGAGCTGTTTTTT. This sequence joins TRBV5-1 and TRBJ2-2; TRBD2 might be the D (5 bases). The germline CDR1 and CDR2 sequences are SGHRS and YFSETQ. V lost 2 bases to trimming and J lost 0 bases, with 14 bases between them. This CDR3 region has 17 residues.

V usage is TRBV19 and J usage is TRBJ1-5; 7 nucleotides agree with TRBD1. V lost 5 bases and J lost 6; bases outside the gene matches: 13. The CDR3 totals 16 residues. Germline V gives CDR1 LNHDA, CDR2 SQIVND (reference sequence). The CDR3 sequence is CASSWGDSTGSQPQHF. The CDR3 bases are TGTGCCAGTAGTTGGGGGGACAGTACAGGGAGTCAGCCCCAGCATTTT.

CDR3 loop: CASSHLIPRRQGNGYTF. The CDR3 nucleotides are TGCGCCAGCAGCCACCTCATCCCACGTCGACAGGGAAATGGCTACACCTTC. This chain uses TRBV4-1 with TRBJ1-2; 7 bases line up with TRBD1. V dropped 3 bases and J dropped 6; count of bases not matched to a gene: 16. The CDR3 is 17 residues long. Germline CDR1 reads MGHRA; CDR2 reads YSYEKL.

V gene TRBV5-1 combines with J gene TRBJ2-5; 9 bases match TRBD2. The trim removed 0 bases at V and 5 bases at J, leaving 5 bases unmatched. The CDR3 loop spans 15 amino acids. Per the germline V gene, CDR1 is SGHRS and CDR2 is YFSETQ. CDR3 bases: TGCGCCAGCAGCTTGGTGGTAGCGGGAGATGAGACCCAGTACTTC. It specifies CASSLVVAGDETQYF.

This clone was recorded a few times. The chain carries TRBV7-8 and TRBJ2-1; D possibly corresponds to TRBD2 (6 bases). The germline CDR1 and CDR2 sequences are SGHVS and FQNEAQ. There are 15 residues in the CDR3. The ends were cut back, 1 base at V and 7 bases at J, with 14 bases in the middle. The DNA for the CDR3 is TGTGCCAGCAGCTTAGGCCTAGAGACTAGGAATGAGCAGTTCTTC. It translates to CASSLGLETRNEQFF.

V usage is TRBV19 and J usage is TRBJ1-4, with D uncertain. V dropped 3 bases and J dropped 6 bases, with 11 bases sitting between them. Germline V gives CDR1 LNHDA, CDR2 SQIVND (reference sequence). The CDR3 spans 14 residues. The CDR3 DNA reads TGTGCCAGTAGTATGGCCGGGATAGATGAAAAACTGTTTTTT. The encoded protein is CASSMAGIDEKLFF.

The chain combines TRBV24-1 with TRBJ2-1; D might be TRBD2 (6 bases). CDR3 length: 13 residues. Germline values: CDR1 KGHDR, CDR2 SFDVKD. Deletions cut 5 bases from V and 5 bases from J, with 9 bases between. The CDR3 bases are TGTGCCACCAGTGTCGGGAGTCACAATGAGCAGTTCTTC. Its translation is CATSVGSHNEQFF.

The CDR3 loop is CASSPPAGGLPLHF. The CDR3 DNA is TGTGCCAGCAGCCCCCCCGCAGGGGGCCTCCCCCTCCACTTT. This chain uses TRBV28 with TRBJ1-6, with 8 bases fitting TRBD1. Germline CDR1 is MDHEN and CDR2 is SYDVKM. Trimming at V came to 6 bases and at J to 13 bases, leaving 11 bases not matched to a gene. CDR3 length: 14 amino acids.

The V gene is TRBV28, the J gene TRBJ2-5, with D tentatively TRBD2 (6 bases). The germline gives CDR1 MDHEN, CDR2 SYDVKM. The CDR3 covers 16 residues. Trimming stripped 4 bases from V and 5 bases from J, with 20 bases between. The CDR3 coding sequence is TGTGCCAGCAGTTCCCCTCGAGACCGGGGGTGGGAGACCCAGTACTTC. Translating it yields CASSSPRDRGWETQYF.

CDR3 coding DNA: TGCGCCAGCAGCTTGACTACAGGGGCCCCCACCAAGGTACCCCTCCACTTT. As protein: CASSLTTGAPTKVPLHF. The chain joins TRBV5-1 to TRBJ1-6; 7 bases are a match to TRBD1. This CDR3 has 17 residues. Trimming took 1 base from V and 12 from J; bases not matched to a gene: 16. From germline, CDR1 is SGHRS and CDR2 YFSETQ. Combining the CDR3 with reference TRBV5-1 and TRBJ1-6 gives the whole variable domain KAGVTQTPRYLIKTRGQQVTLSCSPISGHRSVSWYQQTPGQGLQFLFEYFSETQRNKGNFPGRFSGRQFSNSRSEMNVSTLELGDSALYLCASSLTTGAPTKVPLHFGNGTRLTVT.

The rearrangement joins TRBV18 to TRBJ2-7; D perhaps matches TRBD2 (5 bases). CDR1 is KGHSH and CDR2 is LQKENI in the germline V gene. The CDR3 runs to 16 residues. V lost 5 bases, J lost 3 bases, and 20 bases lay in between. As DNA, the CDR3 is TGTGCCAGCTCAACCCCTCTAGCAGTGATAGGCTACGAGCAGTACTTC. Protein sequence: CASSTPLAVIGYEQYF.

The V gene is TRBV27, the J gene TRBJ2-1; TRBD2 matches at 10 bases. The CDR3 contains 15 residues. V trimming: 4 bases; J trimming: 1 base; junction bases outside the gene matches: 1. The V gene's germline CDR1 is MNHEY and CDR2 SMNVEV (reference sequence). CDR3 loop: CASSSLAGSYNEQFF. DNA for the CDR3: TGTGCCAGCAGTTCACTAGCGGGATCCTACAATGAGCAGTTCTTC.

The chain carries TRBV27 and TRBJ1-1; no clear D. The V and J ends lost 8 bases and 8 bases respectively, with 15 bases between them. The V gene's germline CDR1 is MNHEY and CDR2 SMNVEV (reference sequence). The CDR3 loop spans 12 amino acids. CDR3 sequence: CASGSAGPEAFF. DNA for the CDR3: TGTGCCAGCGGGTCTGCGGGCCCCGAAGCTTTCTTT.

The V call is TRBV12-3 or TRBV12-4, the J call TRBJ2-5; 7 nucleotides match TRBD1. With 8 bases clipped from V and 2 bases from J, the junction kept 5 bases outside the gene matches. The CDR3 loop spans 13 amino acids. The CDR3 spells CASRGQPQETQYF. The CDR3 DNA is TGTGCCAGCCGGGGACAGCCTCAAGAGACCCAGTACTTC.

The chain is built from TRBV5-1 and TRBJ2-5; no clear D gene. The germline CDR1 and CDR2 sequences are SGHRS and YFSETQ. Trimming took off 0 bases at V and 0 bases at J, with 6 bases between the two ends. This CDR3 contains 14 residues. CDR3: CASSLAPDQETQYF. For the CDR3, the DNA is TGCGCCAGCAGCTTGGCACCAGACCAAGAGACCCAGTACTTC.

The V call is TRBV14, the J call TRBJ2-1; 9 bases agree with TRBD2. V gave up 2 bases and J gave up 5 bases; unmatched junction bases: 4. The germline gives CDR1 SGHDN, CDR2 FVKESK. The CDR3 runs 15 residues. The CDR3, as DNA: TGTGCCAGCAGCCAACTAGCGGGAAGCAACAATGAGCAGTTCTTC. This gives the protein CASSQLAGSNNEQFF.

V is TRBV6-6 and J is TRBJ1-2, with a possible D match to TRBD1 (5 bases). Germline-derived CDR1 and CDR2 are MNHNY and SVGAGI (reference sequence). Trimming took off 11 bases at V and 7 bases at J, with 20 bases between the two ends. The CDR3 sequence is 13 residues long. The DNA of the CDR3 is TGTGCCGGCGCAGACAGCGTCGTGGGTGGCTACACCTTC. Amino acids: CAGADSVVGGYTF.

V usage is TRBV11-1 and J usage is TRBJ2-1; 8 bases align to TRBD2. Germline CDR1 is SGHAT and CDR2 is FQDESV (reference sequence). V was pared by 0 bases and J by 10 bases, with 11 bases of the junction left unmatched. This CDR3 has 16 amino acids. The CDR3 loop reads CASSLARSGGPREQFF. Written as DNA, the CDR3 is TGTGCCAGCAGCTTAGCGAGGTCGGGAGGGCCTCGGGAGCAGTTCTTC.

This chain joins TRBV29-1 and TRBJ1-2, with 10 nucleotides matching TRBD1. The junction had 8 bases not matched to a gene; V was cut back by 6 bases and J by 4 bases. This CDR3 has 14 amino acids. Germline V gene data show CDR1 as SQVTM and CDR2 as ANQGSEA. The chain's CDR3 is CSVRQGADSYGYTF. In nucleotides, the CDR3 is TGCAGCGTAAGACAGGGGGCTGATAGCTATGGCTACACCTTC.

V and J are TRBV7-9 and TRBJ2-1; the match to TRBD2 covers 13 bases. CDR3 length: 17 amino acids. The germline CDR1 and CDR2 sequences are SEHNR and FQNEAQ (reference sequence). The J segment lost 1 base and the V segment lost 4 bases, leaving 4 bases of the junction unmatched. CDR3 sequence: CASSSTTSGRSYNEQFF. The CDR3 DNA sequence: TGTGCCAGCAGCTCTACGACTAGCGGGAGGTCCTACAATGAGCAGTTCTTC.

The V and J genes are TRBV24-1 and TRBJ2-1; D call uncertain. This CDR3 has 12 amino acids. V was cut by 4 bases and J by 4 bases, with 4 bases left in between. CDR1 is KGHDR, CDR2 SFDVKD, per germline. CDR3 bases: TGTGCCACCAGTGACCGGTACAATGAGCAGTTCTTC. Its translation: CATSDRYNEQFF.

The chain couples TRBV5-6 to TRBJ1-5; perhaps TRBD1 as D (6 bases). The CDR3 length is 15 residues. V shed 0 bases and J shed 1 base, with 8 bases lying between them. Germline loops: CDR1 SGHDT, CDR2 YYEEEE. The CDR3, as DNA: TGTGCCAGCAGCTTGGGGGGGCTCAGCAATCAGCCCCAGCATTTT. Amino acid sequence: CASSLGGLSNQPQHF.

This clone was counted between two and nine times. The CDR3 sequence is CASSSGSSNEKLFF. The DNA for the CDR3 is TGTGCCAGCAGCTCAGGGTCATCTAATGAAAAACTGTTTTTT. This rearrangement joins TRBV7-2 to TRBJ1-4; D may be TRBD1 (5 bases). This CDR3 is 14 amino acids long. Per germline, CDR1 SGHTA and CDR2 FQGNSA. V lost 4 bases to trimming and J lost 3 bases, with 9 bases between them.

The chain couples TRBV3-1 (or the pseudogene TRBV3-2) to TRBJ2-3; 9 positions match TRBD2. Germline V CDR1 and CDR2: LGHDT, YNNKEL (reference sequence). This CDR3 is built from 18 residues. V lost 1 base to trimming and J lost 1 base; unmatched junction nucleotides: 9. Written as DNA, the CDR3 is TGTGCCAGCAGCCAAGGGGCGGGAGGGGGGCTTCGCACAGATACGCAGTATTTT. This translates into CASSQGAGGGLRTDTQYF.

The chain uses TRBV3-1 (or the pseudogene TRBV3-2) and TRBJ1-2; TRBD1 matches at 7 bases. The trim removed 9 bases at V and 2 bases at J, leaving 3 bases unmatched. Germline CDR1 reads LGHDT; CDR2 reads YNNKEL (reference sequence). The CDR3 has 12 residues. CDR3 amino acids: CARQGTNYGYTF. In DNA form, the CDR3 reads TGTGCCAGACAGGGGACCAACTATGGCTACACCTTC.

This clone was found a few times. This rearrangement joins TRBV27 to TRBJ1-1; D possibly corresponds to TRBD1 (6 bases). The germline V gene encodes CDR1 MNHEY and CDR2 SMNVEV (reference sequence). The CDR3 consists of 17 residues. Deletions cut 0 bases from V and 1 base from J, with 15 bases between. The chain's CDR3 is CASSLSVAGVENTEAFF. The DNA of the CDR3 is TGTGCCAGCAGTTTATCGGTGGCAGGGGTAGAGAACACTGAAGCTTTCTTT.

V usage is TRBV5-6 and J usage is TRBJ1-1; no clear D. CDR3 length: 15 residues. V was clipped by 3 bases and J by 1 base, with 13 bases between them. Germline-derived CDR1 and CDR2 are SGHDT and YYEEEE. The CDR3 protein is CASSSPRGENTEAFF. For the CDR3, the DNA is TGTGCCAGCAGCTCCCCCCGGGGTGAGAACACTGAAGCTTTCTTT.